This TCR beta chain was captured in a study of T cell repertoires in cytomegalovirus infection. Comment on this clonotype: Its specificity is unknown.

Trimming at V came to 7 bases and at J to 4 bases, leaving 6 bases not matched to a gene. Germline CDR1 is LNHDA and CDR2 is SQIVND (reference sequence). The CDR3 is made up of 14 amino acids. TCRdb processed the reads anew with MiXCR; each CDR3 protein has one entry. The sample has 680,000 or so distinct CDR3 sequences; about 33% are singletons. This sequence joins TRBV19 and TRBJ2-2, with 7 bases matching TRBD2. This specimen was cultured PBMCs, taken from culture after CMV antigen stimulation. The TCR sequence derives from a human donor in good health (CMV status not recorded). Some clones in this sample may be carry-over from other donors' samples. The CDR3 protein is CASTRLARTGELFF. CDR3 DNA: TGTGCCAGTACGAGACTAGCTCGCACCGGGGAGCTGTTTTTT.